These 27 T cell receptor beta chains were all obtained from the same sample, sequenced in a study of T cell clonality in common variable immunodeficiency. The protocol was immunoSEQ multiplex PCR, while the TCRdb copy is restricted to in-frame clones and leaves out a portion. This set yields around 25,000 clones and no singletons; the top ten hold about 24%. Which antigens these TCRs recognize remains unknown. Findings of the study overall: In common variable immunodeficiency, TCR beta chains reportedly carried fewer deletions and N-nucleotide insertions.

Input material: peripheral blood mononuclear cells. The receptors derive from a human donor with common variable immunodeficiency.

This clone was found many times. Sequencing ends 3 residues short of the CDR3 end; the germline J gene provides the rest. The rearrangement joins TRBV18 to TRBJ2-3; a weak D match, TRBD2 (6 bases). The CDR3 loop spans 19 amino acids. Germline CDR1 and CDR2: KGHSH and LQKENI. V lost 2 bases and J 2 bases, leaving 23 bases between the germline ends. This CDR3 reads CASSPSPSESRRVTDTQYF. CDR3 DNA (partial): TGTGCCAGCTCACCATCTCCTAGCGAGTCTAGGAGGGTCACAGATACG. Full variable domain (remainder filled in from reference TRBV18 and TRBJ2-3): NAGVMQNPRHLVRRRGQEARLRCSPMKGHSHVYWYRQLPEEGLKFMVYLQKENIIDESGMPKERFSAEFPKEGPSILRIQQVVRGDSAAYFCASSPSPSESRRVTDTQYFGPGTRLTVL.

This clone was seen many times. With the read ending 3 residues before the CDR3 end, the germline J gene is used to fill in that end. V is TRBV11-2 and J is TRBJ2-4; 7 nucleotides match TRBD2. CDR1 and CDR2 from the germline V gene are SGHAT and FQNNGV. The CDR3 contains 15 residues. V was clipped by 2 bases and J by 8 bases; unmatched bases: 9. This CDR3 is CASSLIVAGRDIQYF. CDR3 bases read: TGTGCCAGCAGCTTAATTGTTGCAGGGAGGGACATT.

This clone was recorded many times. Coverage ceases 3 residues before the CDR3 finishes, and the germline J gene fills in the end. The chain has TRBV7-2 and TRBJ2-4, with 8 bases that match TRBD2. This CDR3 has 14 residues. V shed 5 bases, J shed 9 bases, and the junction held 9 bases outside the gene matches. CDR1 SGHTA and CDR2 FQGNSA come from the germline V gene. This CDR3 reads CASSPSGGQVIQYF. The DNA read from the CDR3 is TGTGCCAGCAGCCCCTCGGGGGGGCAGGTCATT.

This clone was counted many times. The read ends 3 residues before the CDR3 terminus; that terminus is restored from the germline J gene. The chain links TRBV2 to TRBJ2-1, with 7 bases lining up with TRBD2. There are 16 residues in the CDR3. Per the germline V gene, CDR1 is SNHLY and CDR2 is FYNNEI. V shed 3 bases, J shed 7 bases, and the junction held 12 bases outside the gene matches. The covered CDR3 bases are TGTGCCAGCAGTGATGCCCCGGGCGGGAGTCGGAATGAG. Amino acids: CASSDAPGGSRNE. The whole CDR3 sequence is CASSDAPGGSRNEQFF.

Turning to this clone: The sequence runs out 3 residues before the end of the CDR3; the remainder is reconstructed from the germline J gene. J is TRBJ2-1 and V is TRBV5-1; D is possibly TRBD1 (6 bases). V lost 4 bases and J 2 bases, leaving 19 bases between the germline ends. From germline, CDR1 is SGHRS and CDR2 YFSETQ. The CDR3 has 17 amino acids. The CDR3 sequence is CASSLPPGTKAYNEQFF. CDR3 DNA, as far as it was read: TGCGCCAGCAGCCTCCCCCCGGGGACAAAAGCCTACAATGAG.

This clone has only a few counts. The read finishes 3 residues shy of the CDR3 end, and the germline J gene is used to complete it. This chain uses TRBV7-2 with TRBJ1-5; a weak D match, TRBD1 (5 bases). There are 14 residues in the CDR3. The germline V gene encodes CDR1 SGHTA and CDR2 FQGNSA. The ends were cut back, 5 bases at V and 7 bases at J, with 15 bases in the middle. CDR3 DNA (partial): TGTGCCAGCAGCCATAAGGGGTGGAAGCAGCCC. It codes for CASSHKGWKQP. The whole CDR3 region reads CASSHKGWKQPQHF.

This clone has only a few counts. It may be a read error: a sequence one base away is much more abundant. The read gets to within 3 residues of the CDR3 end, and the germline J gene fills in the rest. This chain uses TRBV7-3 with TRBJ1-4, with D possibly matching TRBD1 (5 bases). The CDR3 spans 13 residues. Trimming stripped 7 bases from V and 8 bases from J, with 14 bases between. Germline CDR1 reads SGHTA; CDR2 reads FQGTGA. The CDR3 region is CASKGYRKEKLFF. CDR3 DNA, as far as it was read: TGTGCCAGCAAAGGATACAGGAAGGAAAAA.

In this sample, this clone turned up many times. CDR3 DNA (partial): TGTGCCAGCAGTAACGAACAGGGGTGGGACTACGAG. It codes for CASSNEQGWDYE. The whole CDR3 region reads CASSNEQGWDYEQYF. This sequence joins TRBV6-2 or TRBV6-3 and TRBJ2-7; 7 bases align to TRBD1. The DNA ends 3 residues before the CDR3 does, and the rest of the CDR3 is filled in from the germline J gene. This CDR3 is built from 15 residues. V shed 5 bases, J shed 3 bases, and the junction held 10 bases outside the gene matches. CDR1 is MNHEY, CDR2 SVGEGT, per germline.

This clone was recorded many times. Sequencing ends 3 residues short of the CDR3 end; the germline J gene provides the rest. The chain carries TRBV11-2 and TRBJ2-2; D is uncertain. Germline CDR1 reads SGHAT; CDR2 reads FQNNGV. Trimming removed 6 bases at V and 3 bases at J, with 5 bases between. This CDR3 has 12 residues. This CDR3 is CASSPDTGELFF. Partial CDR3 DNA: TGTGCCAGCAGTCCGGACACCGGGGAG.

There are many counts of this clone. The read gets to within 3 residues of the CDR3 end, and the germline J gene fills in the rest. The gene calls are TRBV10-3 and TRBJ2-2; the D is unclear. There are 14 residues in the CDR3. CDR1 and CDR2 (germline): ENHRY, SYGVKD. Deletions cut 6 bases from V and 0 bases from J, with 8 bases between. CDR3 DNA (partial): TGTGCCATCAGCGACTGGCCGAACACCGGGGAG. Protein sequence: CAISDWPNTGE. The whole CDR3 sequence is CAISDWPNTGELFF.

This clone was observed at least ten times. The CDR3 is cut off 3 residues early in the read; its end comes from the germline J gene. The chain employs TRBV6-1 and TRBJ2-7; 14 bases fit TRBD2. V lost 4 bases to trimming and J lost 6 bases; unmatched junction nucleotides: 5. The CDR3 has 15 residues. The germline V gene encodes CDR1 MNHNS and CDR2 SASEGT. Incomplete CDR3 DNA: TGTGCCAGCAGTGTTAGGACTAGCGGGAGGTTCGAG. Residues: CASSVRTSGRFE. In full, the CDR3 reads CASSVRTSGRFEQYF.

This clone was picked up a small number of times. The read gets to within 3 residues of the CDR3 end, and the germline J gene fills in the rest. The chain uses TRBV7-9 and TRBJ1-5, with TRBD1 matching 7 bases. After removal of 5 bases from V and 3 bases from J, the junction contained 7 bases not matched to a gene. This CDR3 is built from 15 residues. The germline V gene has CDR1 SEHNR and CDR2 FQNEAQ (reference sequence). CDR3 DNA (partial): TGTGCCAGCAGCGGCTCGACAGGGTCCAATCAGCCC. Amino acids: CASSGSTGSNQP. The CDR3 in full is CASSGSTGSNQPQHF.

Ten or more counts support this clone. The DNA ends 3 residues before the CDR3 does, and the rest of the CDR3 is filled in from the germline J gene. The chain uses TRBV18 and TRBJ2-7, with TRBD1 matching 8 bases. CDR1 is KGHSH, CDR2 LQKENI, per germline. V trimming: 3 bases; J trimming: 3 bases; junction bases outside the gene matches: 7. The CDR3 consists of 15 residues. The sequenced part of the CDR3 DNA is TGTGCCAGCTCACCCGGGACAGGCGCGAACTACGAG. As protein: CASSPGTGANYE. The complete CDR3 sequence is CASSPGTGANYEQYF.

This clone was seen a few times. The CDR3 end lies 3 residues beyond the end of the read and is filled in from the germline J gene. This chain uses TRBV19 with TRBJ2-5; 8 positions agree with TRBD1. The CDR3 spans 15 residues. Germline lookup yields CDR1 LNHDA and CDR2 SQIVND (reference sequence). The junction had 8 bases not matched to a gene; V was cut back by 3 bases and J by 5 bases. The covered CDR3 bases are TGTGCCAGTAGTATCTGGGCAGGGGGCGACGAGACC. Protein sequence: CASSIWAGGDET. The full CDR3 protein reads CASSIWAGGDETQYF.

This clone was seen more than once but under ten times. Read data end 3 residues before the CDR3 end; the end is taken from the germline J gene. V gene TRBV13 combines with J gene TRBJ2-5; D is unresolved. The V and J ends lost 2 bases and 4 bases respectively, with 14 bases between them. The CDR3 is 15 residues long. CDR1 is PRHDT and CDR2 is FYEKMQ in the germline V gene (reference sequence). This CDR3 reads CASSLRPDMGETQYF. CDR3 bases read: TGTGCCAGCAGCTTAAGACCTGACATGGGAGAGACC.

About this clone itself: With the read ending 3 residues before the CDR3 end, the germline J gene is used to fill in that end. The chain links TRBV11-2 to TRBJ2-1; the match to TRBD1 covers 9 bases. The CDR3 has 15 residues. The V gene's germline CDR1 is SGHAT and CDR2 FQNNGV. Trimming at V came to 0 bases and at J to 8 bases, leaving 5 bases not matched to a gene. CDR3 DNA, as far as it was read: TGTGCCAGCAGCTTAGATTGGGACAGGGTATATGAG. It codes for CASSLDWDRVYE. The CDR3 reads in full as CASSLDWDRVYEQFF.

This clone was recorded at least ten times. The read gets to within 3 residues of the CDR3 end, and the germline J gene fills in the rest. The V gene is TRBV5-1, the J gene TRBJ1-2, with TRBD1 matching over 8 bases. J lost 7 bases, V lost 3 bases, and 8 bases had no gene match. CDR3 size: 14 residues. Germline V gives CDR1 SGHRS, CDR2 YFSETQ. This chain's CDR3 is CASSSLQGDAGYTF. The CDR3 DNA, read in part, is TGCGCCAGCAGCTCGTTACAGGGGGATGCTGGC.

This clone was counted at least ten times. Read data end 3 residues before the CDR3 end; the end is taken from the germline J gene. The J gene is TRBJ2-7, the V gene TRBV5-4; D is perhaps TRBD1 (6 bases). This CDR3 comprises 13 residues. The V end was cut by 4 bases, the J end by 0 bases, with 8 bases between. Germline loops: CDR1 SGHNT, CDR2 YYREEE (reference sequence). The part of the CDR3 DNA that was read is TGTGCCAGCAGCGCGACAGGCTCCTACGAG. It yields the protein CASSATGSYE. The entire CDR3 protein reads CASSATGSYEQYF.

Points on this clone: The read halts 3 residues ahead of the CDR3 end, with the missing end drawn from the germline J gene. The chain combines TRBV5-1 with TRBJ1-5; no firm D call. Germline-derived CDR1 and CDR2 are SGHRS and YFSETQ. Trimming left V 5 bases short and J 1 base short, with 7 bases between. The CDR3 runs to 13 residues. The CDR3 bases that were read are TGCGCCAGCAGAACAGAGAGCAATCAGCCC. Protein sequence: CASRTESNQP. The full CDR3 protein reads CASRTESNQPQHF. Using reference TRBV5-1 and TRBJ1-5 for the parts outside the CDR3, the full variable domain is KAGVTQTPRYLIKTRGQQVTLSCSPISGHRSVSWYQQTPGQGLQFLFEYFSETQRNKGNFPGRFSGRQFSNSRSEMNVSTLELGDSALYLCASRTESNQPQHFGDGTRLSIL.

This clone appeared many times. The CDR3 goes on 3 residues after the read ends, and that part is filled in from the germline J gene. The chain couples TRBV4-2 to TRBJ2-3; D is perhaps TRBD1 (7 bases). CDR1 LGHNA and CDR2 YNFKEQ come from the germline V gene. V was pared by 2 bases and J by 5 bases, with 20 bases between. The CDR3 has 17 amino acids. The CDR3 region is CASSQSFAGGSGDTQYF. The CDR3 bases that were read are TGTGCCAGCAGCCAATCATTCGCAGGGGGGTCGGGAGATACG.

This clone was recorded many times. The DNA ends 3 residues before the CDR3 does, and the rest of the CDR3 is filled in from the germline J gene. The chain is built from TRBV20-1 and TRBJ1-2, with D possibly TRBD1 on 6 matching bases. V was shortened by 0 bases and J by 2 bases, with 13 bases between the two germline ends. Germline V gene data show CDR1 as DFQATT and CDR2 as SNEGSKA (reference sequence). The CDR3 runs to 15 residues. The CDR3 reads CSARDKGRGNYGYTF. The CDR3 bases that were read are TGCAGTGCTAGAGATAAGGGCAGGGGCAACTATGGC.

CDR3 region: CASSLGRGETQYF. Incomplete CDR3 DNA: TGTGCCAGCAGCTTAGGCAGGGGTGAGACC. V usage is TRBV5-6 and J usage is TRBJ2-5; D perhaps matches TRBD1 (6 bases). The read terminates 3 residues before the CDR3 end, so the remaining end is supplied by the germline J gene. Trimming removed 2 bases from V and 5 bases from J, with 10 bases in between. Germline CDR1 reads SGHDT; CDR2 reads YYEEEE. The CDR3 runs 13 residues.

This clone showed up many times. Coverage ceases 3 residues before the CDR3 finishes, and the germline J gene fills in the end. The rearrangement links TRBV7-6 to TRBJ1-2, with D unresolved. V was pared by 3 bases and J by 7 bases, with 12 bases between. This CDR3 is 13 amino acids long. Germline-derived CDR1 and CDR2 are SGHVS and FNYEAQ. This chain's CDR3 is CASSLRAAAGYTF. CDR3 DNA, as far as it was read: TGTGCCAGCAGCTTGCGGGCGGCGGCTGGC.

This clone has only a few counts. CDR3 in amino acids: CASSLGHQETQYF. CDR3 DNA, as far as it was read: TGTGCCAGCAGCCTGGGCCACCAAGAGACC. This chain uses TRBV13 with TRBJ2-5; D not resolved. The read terminates 3 residues before the CDR3 end, so the remaining end is supplied by the germline J gene. Trimming took 5 bases from V and 0 from J, leaving 7 bases between them. Germline V gene data show CDR1 as PRHDT and CDR2 as FYEKMQ (reference sequence). This CDR3 has 13 residues.

This clone occurred many times. CDR3 DNA, as far as it was read: TGCGCCAGCAGTCAATCAAGGGGAAACGGGGGGGTCTCGGTCTACGAG. It yields the protein CASSQSRGNGGVSVYE. The entire CDR3 sequence reads CASSQSRGNGGVSVYEQYF. The J gene is TRBJ2-7, the V gene TRBV23-1; 8 bases align to TRBD2. The sequenced fragment ends 3 residues before the CDR3 boundary, so the rest is inferred from the germline J gene. TRBV23-1 is annotated as an ORF whose role is uncertain. Trimming removed 0 bases from V and 3 bases from J; junction bases left unmatched: 16. The length of the CDR3 is 19 residues.

In this sample, this clone turned up many times. The read terminates 3 residues before the CDR3 end, so the remaining end is supplied by the germline J gene. The rearrangement uses TRBV20-1 and TRBJ2-7; perhaps TRBD1 as D (5 bases). The CDR3 has 15 amino acids. V gave up 6 bases and J gave up 0 bases, with 18 bases separating them. The germline gives CDR1 DFQATT, CDR2 SNEGSKA (reference sequence). Incomplete CDR3 DNA: TGCAGTGCCACCGCGAAAGTCGACAGCTCCTACGAG. Its protein product is CSATAKVDSSYE. The whole CDR3 protein reads CSATAKVDSSYEQYF.

This clone has a count of ten or more. The read finishes 3 residues shy of the CDR3 end, and the germline J gene is used to complete it. V and J are TRBV19 and TRBJ2-2, with 9 bases fitting TRBD2. The germline gives CDR1 LNHDA, CDR2 SQIVND (reference sequence). Unmatched junction bases numbered 12, after V lost 7 bases and J lost 0 bases. CDR3 length equals 18 residues. The CDR3 sequence is CASTMASSGGPNTGELFF. The covered CDR3 bases are TGTGCCAGTACTATGGCGAGTAGCGGGGGTCCGAACACCGGGGAG.